This T cell receptor (beta chain) was found in a study of human T cells and chemical hapten exposure. TCRdb re-called the RACE reads through MiXCR, storing one row per CDR3 protein. Of roughly 150,000 distinct CDR3 sequences in the sample, roughly 12% are singletons; the top ten hold 1.1% to 1.5%. Trimming pared 0 bases from V and 2 bases from J, leaving 11 bases between. Germline values: CDR1 WSHSY, CDR2 SAAADI. The CDR3 runs to 17 residues. Time point here: patch test 2, 6 weeks after DPC sensitization. The treatment is: therapeutic diphenylcyclopropenone sensitization with weekly scalp DPC. This clonotype occurred many times.

Here the sequenced sample was whole blood, taken in connection with sensitization to the hapten diphenylcyclopropenone (DPC). The TCR was taken from a woman in her forties or fifties with alopecia areata. Some clones in this sample may be carry-over from other donors' samples. The J gene is TRBJ2-6, the V gene TRBV10-2; tentative D call: TRBD2 (5 bases). The CDR3 loop is CASSESSAGAGANVLTF. The DNA of the CDR3 is TGCGCCAGCAGTGAGTCAAGTGCCGGGGCTGGGGCCAACGTCCTGACTTTC.